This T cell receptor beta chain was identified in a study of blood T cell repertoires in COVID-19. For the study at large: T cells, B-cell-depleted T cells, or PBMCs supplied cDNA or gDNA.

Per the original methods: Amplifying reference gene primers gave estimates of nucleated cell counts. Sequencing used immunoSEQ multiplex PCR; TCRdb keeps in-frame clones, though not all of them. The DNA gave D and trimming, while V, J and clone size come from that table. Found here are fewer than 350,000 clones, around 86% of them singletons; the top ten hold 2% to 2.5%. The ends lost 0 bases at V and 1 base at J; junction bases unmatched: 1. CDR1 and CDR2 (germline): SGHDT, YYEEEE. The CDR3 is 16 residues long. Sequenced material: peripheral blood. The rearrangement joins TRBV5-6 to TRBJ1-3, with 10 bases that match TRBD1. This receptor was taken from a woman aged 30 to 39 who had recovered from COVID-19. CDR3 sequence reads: CASSLADRGSGNTIYF. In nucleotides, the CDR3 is TGTGCCAGCAGCTTGGCGGACAGGGGGTCTGGAAACACCATATATTTT.